The subject of this entry is one T cell receptor (beta chain). The CDR3 is 13 amino acids. Germline assignment: CDR1 MDHEN and CDR2 SYDVKM. The trim removed 10 bases at V and 3 bases at J, leaving 7 bases unmatched. Time point specified: sample taken at primary tumor resection. These data belong to a study of spatial heterogeneity in lung cancer. A single record per CDR3 protein comes from TCRdb applying MiXCR to the 5' RACE reads. The table records approximately 6,200 distinct CDR3 sequences, around 19% of them present only once. The rearrangement joins TRBV28 to TRBJ2-3, with 7 bases aligning to TRBD1. The sequencing used normal lung tissue next to the tumor, collected at surgery. The receptor was derived from a male donor with early-stage non-small cell lung cancer. The CDR3 protein is CATQDRTTDTQYF. DNA for the CDR3: TGTGCCACCCAGGACAGGACGACAGATACGCAGTATTTT.